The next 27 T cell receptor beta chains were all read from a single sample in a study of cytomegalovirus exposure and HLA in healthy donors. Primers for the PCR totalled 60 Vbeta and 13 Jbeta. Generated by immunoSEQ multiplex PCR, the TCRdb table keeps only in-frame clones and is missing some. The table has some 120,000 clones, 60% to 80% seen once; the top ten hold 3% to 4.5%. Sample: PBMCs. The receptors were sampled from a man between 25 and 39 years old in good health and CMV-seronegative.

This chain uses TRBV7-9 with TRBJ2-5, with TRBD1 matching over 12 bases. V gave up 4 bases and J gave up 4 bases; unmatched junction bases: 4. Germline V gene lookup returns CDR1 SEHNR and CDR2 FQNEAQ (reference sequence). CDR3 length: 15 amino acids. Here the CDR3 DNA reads TGTGCCAGCAGCTGGGGACAGGGGGCGAGAGAGACCCAGTACTTC. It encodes CASSWGQGARETQYF.

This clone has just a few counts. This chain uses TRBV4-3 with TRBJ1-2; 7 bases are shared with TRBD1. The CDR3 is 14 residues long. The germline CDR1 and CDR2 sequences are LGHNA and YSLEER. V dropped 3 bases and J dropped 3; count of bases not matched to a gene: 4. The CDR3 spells CASSQFTGDYGYTF. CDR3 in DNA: TGCGCCAGCAGCCAGTTTACAGGGGACTATGGCTACACCTTC.

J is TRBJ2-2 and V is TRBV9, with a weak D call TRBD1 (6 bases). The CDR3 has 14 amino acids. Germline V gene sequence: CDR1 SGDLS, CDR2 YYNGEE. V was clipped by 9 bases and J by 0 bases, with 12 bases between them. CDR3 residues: CATPRDTNTGELFF. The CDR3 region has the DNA TGTGCCACGCCACGGGACACGAACACCGGGGAGCTGTTTTTT.

This chain's CDR3 is CASSPQVGAGQYF. For the CDR3, the DNA is TGCGCCAGCAGCCCCCAGGTGGGGGCAGGTCAGTACTTC. This chain joins TRBV10-1 and TRBJ2-4; D possibly corresponds to TRBD1 (6 bases). The CDR3 spans 13 residues. Germline CDR1 is WNHNN and CDR2 is SYGVQD (reference sequence). V shed 6 bases and J shed 12 bases, with 18 bases lying between them.

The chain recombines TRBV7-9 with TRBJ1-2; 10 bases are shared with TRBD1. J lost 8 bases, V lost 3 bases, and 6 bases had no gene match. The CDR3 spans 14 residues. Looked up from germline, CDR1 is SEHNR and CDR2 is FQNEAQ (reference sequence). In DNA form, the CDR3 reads TGTGCCAGCAGCTTCGTCCGACAGGGGGCGGGCTACACCTTC. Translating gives CASSFVRQGAGYTF. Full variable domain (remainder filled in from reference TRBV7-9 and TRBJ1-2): DTGVSQNPRHKITKRGQNVTFRCDPISEHNRLYWYRQTLGQGPEFLTYFQNEAQLEKSRLLSDRFSAERPKGSFSTLEIQRTEQGDSAMYLCASSFVRQGAGYTFGSGTRLTVV.

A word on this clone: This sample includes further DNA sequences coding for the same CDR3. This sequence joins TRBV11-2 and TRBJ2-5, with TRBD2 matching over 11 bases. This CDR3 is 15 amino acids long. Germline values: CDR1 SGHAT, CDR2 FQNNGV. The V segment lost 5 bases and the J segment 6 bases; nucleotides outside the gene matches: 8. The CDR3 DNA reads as TGTGCCAGCAGCCACCTAGCGGGGGGTAGTAAGACCCAGTACTTC. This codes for CASSHLAGGSKTQYF.

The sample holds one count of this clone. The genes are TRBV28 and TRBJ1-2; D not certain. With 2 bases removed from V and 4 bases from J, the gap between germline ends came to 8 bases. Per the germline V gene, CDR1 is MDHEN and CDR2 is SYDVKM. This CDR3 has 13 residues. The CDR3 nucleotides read TGTGCCAGCAGTTTACCAGTAACCTATGGCTACACCTTC. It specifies CASSLPVTYGYTF.

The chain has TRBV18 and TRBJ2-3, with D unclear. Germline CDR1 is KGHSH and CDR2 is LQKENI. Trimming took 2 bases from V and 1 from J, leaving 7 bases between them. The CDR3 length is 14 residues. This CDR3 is CASSPEVRTDTQYF. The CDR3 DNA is TGTGCCAGCTCACCAGAGGTCCGCACAGATACGCAGTATTTT. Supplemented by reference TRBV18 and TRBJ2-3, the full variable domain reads NAGVMQNPRHLVRRRGQEARLRCSPMKGHSHVYWYRQLPEEGLKFMVYLQKENIIDESGMPKERFSAEFPKEGPSILRIQQVVRGDSAAYFCASSPEVRTDTQYFGPGTRLTVL.

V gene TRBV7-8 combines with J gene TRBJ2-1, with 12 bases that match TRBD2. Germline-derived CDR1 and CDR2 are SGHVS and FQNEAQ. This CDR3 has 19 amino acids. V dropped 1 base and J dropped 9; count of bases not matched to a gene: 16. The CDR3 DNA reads TGTGCCAGCAGCTTAGGGACTAGCGGGATTCGAACGGGACCTACTGAGCAGTTCTTC. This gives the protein CASSLGTSGIRTGPTEQFF.

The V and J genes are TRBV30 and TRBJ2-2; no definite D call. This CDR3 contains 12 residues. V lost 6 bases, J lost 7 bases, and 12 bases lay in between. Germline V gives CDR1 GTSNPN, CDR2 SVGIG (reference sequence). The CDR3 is CACSLGGGELFF. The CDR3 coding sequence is TGTGCCTGCTCCCTAGGTGGCGGGGAGCTGTTTTTT.

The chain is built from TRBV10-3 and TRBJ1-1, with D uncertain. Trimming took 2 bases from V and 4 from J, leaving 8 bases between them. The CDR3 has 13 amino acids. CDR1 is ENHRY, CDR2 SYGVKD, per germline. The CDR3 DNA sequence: TGTGCCATCAGTGAGACGGGGAGCACTGAAGCTTTCTTT. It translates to CAISETGSTEAFF.

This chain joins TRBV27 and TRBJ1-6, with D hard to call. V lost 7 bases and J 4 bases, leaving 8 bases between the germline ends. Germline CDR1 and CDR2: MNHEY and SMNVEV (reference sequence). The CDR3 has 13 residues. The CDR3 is CASTPTYNSPLHF. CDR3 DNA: TGTGCCAGCACCCCTACTTATAATTCACCCCTCCACTTT.

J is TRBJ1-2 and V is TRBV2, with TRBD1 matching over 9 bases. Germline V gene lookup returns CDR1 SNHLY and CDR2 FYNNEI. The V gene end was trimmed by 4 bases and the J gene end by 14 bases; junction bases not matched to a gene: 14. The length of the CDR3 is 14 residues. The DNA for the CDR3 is TGTGCCAGCAGTGGAACTACAGGGGGCCCAACAAGGACCTTC. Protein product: CASSGTTGGPTRTF.

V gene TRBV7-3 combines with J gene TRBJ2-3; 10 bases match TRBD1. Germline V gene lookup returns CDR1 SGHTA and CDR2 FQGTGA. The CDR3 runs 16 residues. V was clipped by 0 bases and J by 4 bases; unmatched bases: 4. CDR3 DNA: TGTGCCAGCAGCTTAACCCGGGACAGGGGTGCAGATACGCAGTATTTT. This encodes CASSLTRDRGADTQYF.

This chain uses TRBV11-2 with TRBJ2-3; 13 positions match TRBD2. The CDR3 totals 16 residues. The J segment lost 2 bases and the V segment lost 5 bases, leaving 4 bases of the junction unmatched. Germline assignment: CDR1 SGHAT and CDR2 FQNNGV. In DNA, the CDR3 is TGTGCCAGCAGCCGACTAGCGGGGGGACCCACAGATACGCAGTATTTT. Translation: CASSRLAGGPTDTQYF.

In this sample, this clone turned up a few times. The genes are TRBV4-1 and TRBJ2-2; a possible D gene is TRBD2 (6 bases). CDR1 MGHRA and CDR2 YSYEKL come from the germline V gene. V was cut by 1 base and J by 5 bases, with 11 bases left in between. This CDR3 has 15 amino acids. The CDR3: CASSQAPTSTGELFF. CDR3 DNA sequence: TGCGCCAGCAGCCAAGCCCCGACTAGTACCGGGGAGCTGTTTTTT.

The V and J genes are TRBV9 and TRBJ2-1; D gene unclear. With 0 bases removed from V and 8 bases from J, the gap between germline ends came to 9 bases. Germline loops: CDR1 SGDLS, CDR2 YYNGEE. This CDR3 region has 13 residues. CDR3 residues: CASSVELPDEQFF. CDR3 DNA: TGTGCCAGCAGCGTAGAACTCCCCGATGAGCAGTTCTTC.

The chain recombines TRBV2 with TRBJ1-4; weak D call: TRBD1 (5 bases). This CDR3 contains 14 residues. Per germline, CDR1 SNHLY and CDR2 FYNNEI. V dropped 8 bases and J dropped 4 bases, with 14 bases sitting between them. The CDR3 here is CASHTGRLNEKLFF. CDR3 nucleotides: TGTGCCAGCCACACAGGACGGCTTAATGAAAAACTGTTTTTT. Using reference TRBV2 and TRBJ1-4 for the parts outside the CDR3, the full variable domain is EPEVTQTPSHQVTQMGQEVILRCVPISNHLYFYWYRQILGQKVEFLVSFYNNEISEKSEIFDDQFSVERPDGSNFTLKIRSTKLEDSAMYFCASHTGRLNEKLFFGSGTQLSVL.

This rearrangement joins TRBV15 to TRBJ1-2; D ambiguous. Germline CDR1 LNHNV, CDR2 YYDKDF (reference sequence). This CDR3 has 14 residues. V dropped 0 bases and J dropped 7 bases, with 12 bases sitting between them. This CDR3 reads CATSRDAVNSGYTF. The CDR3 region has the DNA TGTGCCACCAGCAGAGATGCAGTAAACAGTGGCTACACCTTC.

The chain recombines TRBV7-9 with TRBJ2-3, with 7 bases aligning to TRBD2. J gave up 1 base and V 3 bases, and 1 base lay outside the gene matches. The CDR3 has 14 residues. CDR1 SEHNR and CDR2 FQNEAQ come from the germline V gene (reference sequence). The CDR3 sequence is CASSLGLRTDTQYF. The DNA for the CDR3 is TGTGCCAGCAGCTTGGGACTACGCACAGATACGCAGTATTTT.

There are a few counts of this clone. CDR3 sequence reads: CASSPSTGGSYEQYF. CDR3 nucleotide sequence: TGTGCCAGCTCACCAAGCACAGGGGGCTCCTACGAGCAGTACTTC. J is TRBJ2-7 and V is TRBV18, with 8 bases fitting TRBD1. V shed 2 bases, J shed 0 bases, and the junction held 3 bases outside the gene matches. The germline gives CDR1 KGHSH, CDR2 LQKENI. This CDR3 region has 15 residues.

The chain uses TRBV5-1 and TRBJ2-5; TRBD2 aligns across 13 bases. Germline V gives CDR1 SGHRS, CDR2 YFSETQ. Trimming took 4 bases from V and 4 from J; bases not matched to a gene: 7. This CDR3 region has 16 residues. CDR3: CASSAGLAGAGETQYF. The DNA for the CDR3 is TGCGCCAGCAGCGCCGGACTAGCGGGGGCGGGAGAGACCCAGTACTTC.

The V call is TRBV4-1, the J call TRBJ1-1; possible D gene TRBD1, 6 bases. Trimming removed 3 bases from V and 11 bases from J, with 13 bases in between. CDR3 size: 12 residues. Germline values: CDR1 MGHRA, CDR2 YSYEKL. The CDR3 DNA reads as TGCGCCAGCAGCCACACAGGGCCACGGGCTTTCTTT. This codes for CASSHTGPRAFF.

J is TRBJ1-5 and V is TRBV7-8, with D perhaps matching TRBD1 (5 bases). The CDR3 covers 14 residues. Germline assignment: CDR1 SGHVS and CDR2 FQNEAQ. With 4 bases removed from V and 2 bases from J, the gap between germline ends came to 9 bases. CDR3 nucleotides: TGTGCCAGCAGCTCGGGGGGGGGCAATCAGCCCCAGCATTTT. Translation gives CASSSGGGNQPQHF.

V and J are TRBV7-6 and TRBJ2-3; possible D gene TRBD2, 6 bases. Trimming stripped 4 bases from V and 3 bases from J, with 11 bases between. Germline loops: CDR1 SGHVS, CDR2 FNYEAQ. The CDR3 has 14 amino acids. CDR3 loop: CASSSLGGTDTQYF. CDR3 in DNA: TGTGCCAGCAGCTCCCTGGGGGGAACAGATACGCAGTATTTT.

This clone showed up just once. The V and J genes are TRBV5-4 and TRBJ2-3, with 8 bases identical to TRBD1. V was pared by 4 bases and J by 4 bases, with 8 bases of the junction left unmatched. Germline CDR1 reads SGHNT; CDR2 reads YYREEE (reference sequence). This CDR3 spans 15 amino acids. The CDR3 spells CASSQKDRESDTQYF. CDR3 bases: TGTGCCAGCAGCCAGAAGGACAGGGAATCAGATACGCAGTATTTT. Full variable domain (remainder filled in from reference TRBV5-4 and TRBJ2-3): ETGVTQSPTHLIKTRGQQVTLRCSSQSGHNTVSWYQQALGQGPQFIFQYYREEENGRGNFPPRFSGLQFPNYSSELNVNALELDDSALYLCASSQKDRESDTQYFGPGTRLTVL.

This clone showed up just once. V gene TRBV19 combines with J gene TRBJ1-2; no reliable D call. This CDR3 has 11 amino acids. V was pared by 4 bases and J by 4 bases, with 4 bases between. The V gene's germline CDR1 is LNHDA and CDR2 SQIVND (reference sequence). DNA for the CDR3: TGTGCCAGTAGTAACAGCTATGGCTACACCTTC. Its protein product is CASSNSYGYTF. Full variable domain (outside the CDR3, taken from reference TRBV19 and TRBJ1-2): DGGITQSPKYLFRKEGQNVTLSCEQNLNHDAMYWYRQDPGQGLRLIYYSQIVNDFQKGDIAEGYSVSREKKESFPLTVTSAQKNPTAFYLCASSNSYGYTFGSGTRLTVV.